Listed here are 5 T cell receptor beta chains from one sample, sequenced in a study of blood T cell repertoires in COVID-19. Measured with immunoSEQ multiplex PCR; TCRdb has only the in-frame clones, and not every one. This sample yields some 250,000 clones, of which over 75% are seen a single time; roughly 0.8% belongs to the top ten. The sample comprised peripheral blood. The receptors originated from a woman aged 30 to 39 with acute or convalescent COVID-19.

This clone was seen only a few times. CDR3: CASSSLAGGPRYYEQYF. CDR3 sequence (DNA): TGTGCCAGCAGTTCACTAGCGGGAGGACCCCGATACTACGAGCAGTACTTC. This chain connects TRBV27 to TRBJ2-7, with 12 positions matching TRBD2. Germline V gene sequence: CDR1 MNHEY, CDR2 SMNVEV (reference sequence). V trimming: 4 bases; J trimming: 3 bases; junction bases outside the gene matches: 10. The CDR3 contains 17 residues.

In DNA, the CDR3 is TGTGCCACCAGCAGACTAGACAGAGGAAACACCATATATTTT. Protein sequence: CATSRLDRGNTIYF. V gene TRBV15 combines with J gene TRBJ1-3, with a possible D match to TRBD1 (5 bases). CDR3 length equals 14 residues. Germline V gene lookup returns CDR1 LNHNV and CDR2 YYDKDF (reference sequence). V was shortened by 2 bases and J by 4 bases, with 9 bases between the two germline ends.

V is TRBV7-8 and J is TRBJ2-1; 10 nucleotides agree with TRBD2. The CDR3 covers 19 residues. Trimming removed 2 bases from V and 6 bases from J; junction bases left unmatched: 16. Looked up from germline, CDR1 is SGHVS and CDR2 is FQNEAQ. The CDR3 sequence is CASSLFGLAGVPSLNEQFF. CDR3 sequence (DNA): TGTGCCAGCAGCTTATTCGGCCTAGCGGGAGTTCCCTCCCTCAATGAGCAGTTCTTC.

The chain links TRBV5-5 to TRBJ1-5, with D possibly being TRBD1 (6 bases). V lost 6 bases and J lost 3, with 16 bases in between. Germline CDR1 SGHKS, CDR2 YYEKEE (reference sequence). The CDR3 covers 15 residues. The CDR3 loop reads CASTPTGHLNQPQHF. DNA of the CDR3: TGTGCCAGCACCCCAACGGGACACCTCAATCAGCCCCAGCATTTT.

This clone was detected a few times. The chain recombines TRBV5-4 with TRBJ2-7; D is undetermined. CDR1 and CDR2 (germline): SGHNT, YYREEE (reference sequence). The CDR3 is 12 residues long. The V end was cut by 1 base, the J end by 3 bases, with 5 bases between. The CDR3 reads CASSLNSYEQYF. The CDR3 DNA reads as TGTGCCAGCAGCTTGAACAGCTACGAGCAGTACTTC.